These T cell receptor beta chains were read from a single sample in a study of beta chain features in type 1 diabetes. The assay was immunoSEQ multiplex PCR, and TCRdb's table has in-frame clones only and misses some. The sample contains approximately 730,000 clones, roughly 13% of which appear only once. Sequenced input: naive CD4+ T cells from blood. These receptors were obtained from a man between 18 and 35 years old with type 1 diabetes. CDR3s include the opening cysteine and the closing phenylalanine or tryptophan. The order of the fields is clone size, J gene, D gene, V gene, CDR3 DNA, CDR3 protein. A D gene is named only where the DNA matches it firmly. The size field is filled for only some rows; it gives once, few, many or a size class.

>few|TRBJ2-1|TRBD2|TRBV29-1
TGCAGCGTTGGACGGGGGGGTAGCTCCTACAATGAGCAGTTCTTC
CSVGRGGSSYNEQFF
>NA|TRBJ2-7|TRBD1|TRBV2
TGTGCCAGCCTGGGGGACAGCTCCTACGAGCAGTACTTC
CASLGDSSYEQYF
>few|TRBJ1-2|NA|TRBV6-1
TGTGCCAGCAGTGATATTAACTATGGCTACACCTTC
CASSDINYGYTF
>few|TRBJ2-7|NA|TRBV5-1
TGCGCCAGCAGCGCCGGATCATACTACGAGCAGTACTTC
CASSAGSYYEQYF
>NA|TRBJ1-6|NA|TRBV7-9
TGTGCCAGCAGCTTAGACAGGATAAGCTCCTATAATTCACCCCTCCACTTT
CASSLDRISSYNSPLHF
>few|TRBJ2-7|TRBD1|TRBV10-3
TGTGCCATCAGTGAGGGGGGACAGGGGGCGCGAAAGGGTGCGGAGCAGTACTTC
CAISEGGQGARKGAEQYF
>few|TRBJ1-1|NA|TRBV9
TGTGCCAGCAGCGTAGCAGTTGGGGGAACTGAAGCTTTCTTT
CASSVAVGGTEAFF
>NA|TRBJ2-1|NA|TRBV29-1
TGCAGCGTCGGCCCACGGGACACCCTGGCAGGAAATGAGCAGTTCTTC
CSVGPRDTLAGNEQFF
>NA|TRBJ2-3|NA|TRBV18
TGTGCCAGCTCACAAGTAGCAGATACGCAGTATTTT
CASSQVADTQYF
>NA|TRBJ2-5|TRBD2|TRBV5-1
TGCGCCAGCAGCTTGACGGGACTAGCGGGGGGAGAGACCCAGTACTTC
CASSLTGLAGGETQYF
>NA|TRBJ2-7|NA|TRBV7-9
TGTGCCAGCAGCTTAGGTGCACCGGTATACGAGCAGTACTTC
CASSLGAPVYEQYF
>NA|TRBJ1-3|NA|TRBV19
TGTGCCAGTAGTTTTTGGGGCTCTGGAAACACCATATATTTT
CASSFWGSGNTIYF
>NA|TRBJ1-1|NA|TRBV11-3
TGTGCCAGCAGCTTAGTCCCGACTGAAGCTTTCTTT
CASSLVPTEAFF
>NA|TRBJ2-5|TRBD2|TRBV2
TGTGCCAGCAGCGCAGGACTAGCGGGCGGGCCCCAGTACTTC
CASSAGLAGGPQYF
>few|TRBJ1-1|NA|TRBV5-1
TGCGCCAGCAGCTTGGTCGAGACAACGCTTGAAGCTTTCTTT
CASSLVETTLEAFF
>NA|TRBJ2-2|TRBD2|TRBV5-6
TGTGCCAGCAGCTGGGGACTAGCTTCGGGCGGGGAGCTGTTTTTT
CASSWGLASGGELFF
>NA|TRBJ2-7|NA|TRBV29-1
TGCAGCGTTGCAGGGATCGCCTACGAGCAGTACTTC
CSVAGIAYEQYF
>NA|TRBJ2-5|NA|TRBV5-4
TGTGCCAGCAGCCACTGGGCTAGGCAAGAGACCCAGTACTTC
CASSHWARQETQYF
>NA|TRBJ1-1|TRBD1|TRBV6-6
TGTGCCAGCAGTTTGGGACAGGGCCTTAACACTGAAGCTTTCTTT
CASSLGQGLNTEAFF
>few|TRBJ2-7|NA|TRBV2
TGTGCCAGCAATCCCCGGGTCTTCTCCTACGAGCAGTACTTC
CASNPRVFSYEQYF
>NA|TRBJ2-5|NA|TRBV2
TGTGCCAGCAGTACACTAGAGACCCAGTACTTC
CASSTLETQYF
>NA|TRBJ2-7|NA|TRBV7-9
TGTGCCAGCAGGAGTTCCTCCCCCTACGAGCAGTACTTC
CASRSSSPYEQYF
>few|TRBJ1-4|NA|TRBV15
TGTGCCACCAGCGGCGAGACAGTAAAACTGTTTTTT
CATSGETVKLFF
>few|TRBJ2-2|TRBD1|TRBV10-3
TGTGCCATTGCCAGACAGGGGGACACCGGGGAGCTGTTTTTT
CAIARQGDTGELFF
>NA|TRBJ1-5|NA|TRBV19
TGTGCCAGTAGTATCGGGTTCATTAGGGGCAACCCTAATCAGCCCCAGCATTTT
CASSIGFIRGNPNQPQHF
>NA|TRBJ2-5|TRBD2|TRBV10-3
TGTGCCATCAGTGAAAATCGGGAGGGGGGAGAGACCCAGTACTTC
CAISENREGGETQYF
>few|TRBJ2-2|TRBD1|TRBV5-1
TGCGCCAGCACCCATGAGCCGGGACAGGGGGCCGGGGAGCTGTTTTTT
CASTHEPGQGAGELFF
>NA|TRBJ2-1|NA|TRBV7-8
TGTGCCAGCAGCCAATCCGAAGTGGATGAGCAGTTCTTC
CASSQSEVDEQFF
>few|TRBJ2-6|NA|TRBV29-1
TGCAGCGTCCTACTGGACTCTGGGGCCAACGTCCTGACTTTC
CSVLLDSGANVLTF
>NA|TRBJ2-4|NA|TRBV5-1
TGCGCCAGCACCGGGACAGCCAAAAACATTCAGTACTTC
CASTGTAKNIQYF
>few|TRBJ1-5|NA|TRBV11-1
TGTGCCAGCAGCCCAGCCGGGTCCGGTCAGCCCCAGCATTTT
CASSPAGSGQPQHF
>few|TRBJ1-1|TRBD1|TRBV5-1
TGCGCCAGCAGCTTCCGGACAGGGAGCACTGAAGCTTTCTTT
CASSFRTGSTEAFF
>NA|TRBJ1-1|NA|TRBV6-6
TGTGCCAGCAGCCCCGCCGGGGCCGAAGCTTTCTTT
CASSPAGAEAFF
>NA|TRBJ2-5|NA|TRBV7-9
TGTGCCAGCAGCTATAGCTCGTCCGAGACCCAGTACTTC
CASSYSSSETQYF
>NA|TRBJ2-5|NA|TRBV7-6
TGTGCCAGCAGCAATCCTCGAGAGACCCAGTACTTC
CASSNPRETQYF
>NA|TRBJ1-2|TRBD1|TRBV9
TGTGCCAGCAGCGTGGGGACAGGCCCCACTCAAAACTATGGCTACACCTTC
CASSVGTGPTQNYGYTF
>few|TRBJ2-1|TRBD2|TRBV7-2
TGTGCCAGCAGCTTAATAGCGGGGGGCGTTGATGAGCAGTTCTTC
CASSLIAGGVDEQFF
>NA|TRBJ2-1|TRBD1|TRBV27
TGTGCCAGCAGTCCAAGACAGGGGTTCGGCAATGAGCAGTTCTTC
CASSPRQGFGNEQFF
>few|TRBJ1-5|NA|TRBV6-6
TGTGCCAGCAGTTACGGGAGGATCCCTAGCAATCAGCCCCAGCATTTT
CASSYGRIPSNQPQHF
>NA|TRBJ1-1|TRBD1|TRBV9
TGTGCCAGCAGCGGATACGACAGGGCCCAAGCTTTCTTT
CASSGYDRAQAFF
>few|TRBJ2-5|TRBD1|TRBV25-1
TGTGCCAGCTCCGGGACAGGGCCTCAAGGGACCCAGTACTTC
CASSGTGPQGTQYF
>NA|TRBJ1-1|NA|TRBV6-5
TGTGCCAGCAGGATTGACAGCGTCGGAGCGGAAGCTTTCTTT
CASRIDSVGAEAFF
>NA|TRBJ2-7|TRBD1|TRBV28
TGTGCCAGCAGGTTCCTACCGACAGGGAAAGTCGCCTACGAGCAGTACTTC
CASRFLPTGKVAYEQYF
>NA|TRBJ2-5|NA|TRBV9
TGTGCCAGCAGCGTAGGCCCCCCGAGGGAGACCCAGTACTTC
CASSVGPPRETQYF
>NA|TRBJ1-4|NA|TRBV2
TGTGCCAGCAGTTCCCAAGACACATCTAATGAAAAACTGTTTTTT
CASSSQDTSNEKLFF
>NA|TRBJ1-2|NA|TRBV10-2
TGCGCCAGCACAATTCAAGGGGCAGACGGCTACACCTTC
CASTIQGADGYTF
>NA|TRBJ1-1|TRBD1|TRBV2
TGTGCCAGCCTCGCAACCTGGCGACAGGGTGAAGCTTTCTTT
CASLATWRQGEAFF
>few|TRBJ2-7|TRBD1|TRBV15
TGTGCCACCAGCAAGGGACAGGGGGTAAGGGAGCAGTACTTC
CATSKGQGVREQYF
>few|TRBJ2-7|NA|TRBV18
TGTGCCAGCTCCATATACGGGACATACGAGGAGCAGTACTTC
CASSIYGTYEEQYF
>NA|TRBJ2-3|TRBD2|TRBV10-3
TGTGCCATCAGCCAAACCCCGAGCGGGGGGGCAGGAGATACGCAGTATTTT
CAISQTPSGGAGDTQYF